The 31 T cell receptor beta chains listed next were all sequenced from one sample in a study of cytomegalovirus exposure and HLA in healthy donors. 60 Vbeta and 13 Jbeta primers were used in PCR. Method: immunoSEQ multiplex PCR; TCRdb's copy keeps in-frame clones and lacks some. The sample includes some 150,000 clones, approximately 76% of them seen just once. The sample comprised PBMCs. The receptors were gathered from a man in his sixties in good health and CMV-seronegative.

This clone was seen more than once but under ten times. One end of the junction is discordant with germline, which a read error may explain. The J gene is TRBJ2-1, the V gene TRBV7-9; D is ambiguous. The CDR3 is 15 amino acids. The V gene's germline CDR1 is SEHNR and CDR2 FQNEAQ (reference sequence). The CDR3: CSSSLGWVRYNEQFF. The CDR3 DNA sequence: TGTTCCAGCAGCTTAGGGTGGGTGCGGTACAATGAGCAGTTCTTC.

This chain's CDR3 is CASSFAGETYNEQFF. DNA of the CDR3: TGTGCCAGCAGCTTCGCGGGGGAGACCTACAATGAGCAGTTCTTC. This rearrangement joins TRBV7-9 to TRBJ2-1; 7 bases are shared with TRBD2. Germline V lookup: CDR1 SEHNR, CDR2 FQNEAQ (reference sequence). After removal of 3 bases from V and 2 bases from J, the junction contained 4 bases not matched to a gene. CDR3 size: 15 residues.

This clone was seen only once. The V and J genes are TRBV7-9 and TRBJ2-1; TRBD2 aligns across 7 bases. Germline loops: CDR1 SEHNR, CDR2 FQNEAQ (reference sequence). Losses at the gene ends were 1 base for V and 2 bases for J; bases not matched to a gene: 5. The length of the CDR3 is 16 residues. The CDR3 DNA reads TGTGCCAGCAGCTTAGTTACCGGGACTACCTACAATGAGCAGTTCTTC. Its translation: CASSLVTGTTYNEQFF.

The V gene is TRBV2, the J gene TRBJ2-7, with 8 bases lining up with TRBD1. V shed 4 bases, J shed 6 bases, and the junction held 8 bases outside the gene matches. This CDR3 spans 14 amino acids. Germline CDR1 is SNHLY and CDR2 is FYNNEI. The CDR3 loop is CASSVRQGAAEQYF. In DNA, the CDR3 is TGTGCCAGCAGTGTAAGGCAGGGGGCAGCCGAGCAGTACTTC.

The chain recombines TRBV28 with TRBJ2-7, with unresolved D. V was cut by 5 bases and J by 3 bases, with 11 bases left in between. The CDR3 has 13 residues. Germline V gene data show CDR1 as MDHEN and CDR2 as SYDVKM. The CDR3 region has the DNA TGTGCCAGCAGTCCCCCATTTAGCTACGAGCAGTACTTC. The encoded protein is CASSPPFSYEQYF.

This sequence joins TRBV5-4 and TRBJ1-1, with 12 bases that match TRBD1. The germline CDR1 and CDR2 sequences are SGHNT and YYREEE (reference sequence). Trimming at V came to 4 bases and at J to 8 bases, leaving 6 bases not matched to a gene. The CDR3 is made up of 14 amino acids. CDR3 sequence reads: CASSGRDRGREAFF. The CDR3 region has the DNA TGTGCCAGCAGCGGCCGGGACAGGGGGCGAGAAGCTTTCTTT. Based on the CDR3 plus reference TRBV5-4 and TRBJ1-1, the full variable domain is ETGVTQSPTHLIKTRGQQVTLRCSSQSGHNTVSWYQQALGQGPQFIFQYYREEENGRGNFPPRFSGLQFPNYSSELNVNALELDDSALYLCASSGRDRGREAFFGQGTRLTVV.

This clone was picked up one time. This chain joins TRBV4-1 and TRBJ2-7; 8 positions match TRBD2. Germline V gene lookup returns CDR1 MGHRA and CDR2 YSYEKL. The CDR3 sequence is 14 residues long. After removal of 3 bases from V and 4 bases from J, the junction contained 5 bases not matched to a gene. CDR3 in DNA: TGCGCCAGCAGCCATTCCGGGGGGGCTTACGAGCAGTACTTC. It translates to CASSHSGGAYEQYF.

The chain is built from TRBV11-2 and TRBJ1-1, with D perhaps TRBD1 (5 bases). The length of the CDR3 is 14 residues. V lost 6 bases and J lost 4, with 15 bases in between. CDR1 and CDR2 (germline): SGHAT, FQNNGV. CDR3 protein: CASRVRLGATEAFF. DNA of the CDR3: TGTGCCAGCAGGGTCCGGCTTGGGGCCACTGAAGCTTTCTTT.

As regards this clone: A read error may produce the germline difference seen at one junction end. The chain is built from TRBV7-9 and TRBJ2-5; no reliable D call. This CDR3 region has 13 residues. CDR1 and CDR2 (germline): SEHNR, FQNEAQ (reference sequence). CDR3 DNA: TGTTCCAGCAGCTTGGTCCCTCCGGGGACCCAGTACTTC. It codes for CSSSLVPPGTQYF.

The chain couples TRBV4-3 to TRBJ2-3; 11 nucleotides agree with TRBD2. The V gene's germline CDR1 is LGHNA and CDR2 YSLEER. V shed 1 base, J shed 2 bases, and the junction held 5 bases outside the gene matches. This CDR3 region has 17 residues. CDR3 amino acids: CASSQGIAGGITDTQYF. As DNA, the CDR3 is TGCGCCAGCAGCCAAGGGATAGCGGGGGGGATCACAGATACGCAGTATTTT.

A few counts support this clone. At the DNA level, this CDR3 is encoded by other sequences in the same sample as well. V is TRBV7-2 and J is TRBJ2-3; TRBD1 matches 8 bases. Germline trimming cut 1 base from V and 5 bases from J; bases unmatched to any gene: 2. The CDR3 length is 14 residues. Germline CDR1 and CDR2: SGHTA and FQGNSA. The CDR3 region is CASSLGQGQDTQYF. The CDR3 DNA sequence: TGTGCCAGCAGCTTAGGACAGGGGCAAGATACGCAGTATTTT. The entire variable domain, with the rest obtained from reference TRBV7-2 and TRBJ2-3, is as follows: GAGVSQSPSNKVTEKGKDVELRCDPISGHTALYWYRQSLGQGLEFLIYFQGNSAPDKSGLPSDRFSAERTGGSVSTLTIQRTQQEDSAVYLCASSLGQGQDTQYFGPGTRLTVL.

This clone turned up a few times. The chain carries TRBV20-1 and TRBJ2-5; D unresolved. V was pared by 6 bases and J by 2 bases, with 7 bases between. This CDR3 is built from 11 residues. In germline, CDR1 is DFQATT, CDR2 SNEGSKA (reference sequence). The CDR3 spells CSATEQETQYF. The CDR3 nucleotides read TGCAGTGCCACGGAGCAAGAGACCCAGTACTTC.

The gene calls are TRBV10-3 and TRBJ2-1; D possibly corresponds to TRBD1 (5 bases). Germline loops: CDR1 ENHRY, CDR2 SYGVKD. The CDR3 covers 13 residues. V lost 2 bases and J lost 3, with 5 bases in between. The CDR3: CAISERGYNEQFF. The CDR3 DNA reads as TGTGCCATCAGTGAGAGGGGCTACAATGAGCAGTTCTTC.

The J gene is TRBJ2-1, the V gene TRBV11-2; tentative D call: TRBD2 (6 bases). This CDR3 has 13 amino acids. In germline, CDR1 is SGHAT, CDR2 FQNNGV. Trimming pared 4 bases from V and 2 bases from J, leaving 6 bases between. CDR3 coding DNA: TGTGCCAGCAGCTGGGGGGCCTACAATGAGCAGTTCTTC. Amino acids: CASSWGAYNEQFF.

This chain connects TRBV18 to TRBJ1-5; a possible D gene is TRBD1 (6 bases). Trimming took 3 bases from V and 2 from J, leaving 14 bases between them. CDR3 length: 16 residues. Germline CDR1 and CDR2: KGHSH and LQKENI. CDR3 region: CASSPQAPGGNQPQHF. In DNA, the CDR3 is TGTGCCAGCTCACCTCAGGCCCCAGGGGGCAATCAGCCCCAGCATTTT.

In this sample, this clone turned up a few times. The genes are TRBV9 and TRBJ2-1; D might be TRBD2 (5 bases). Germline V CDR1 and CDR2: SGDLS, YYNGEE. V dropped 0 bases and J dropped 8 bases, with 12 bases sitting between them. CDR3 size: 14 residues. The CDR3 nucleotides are TGTGCCAGCAGCGTAGCGAGCGGAAGCGATGAGCAGTTCTTC. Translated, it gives CASSVASGSDEQFF.

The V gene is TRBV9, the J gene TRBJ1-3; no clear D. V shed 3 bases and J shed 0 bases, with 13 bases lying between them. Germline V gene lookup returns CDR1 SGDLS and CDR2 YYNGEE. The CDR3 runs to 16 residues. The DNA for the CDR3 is TGTGCCAGCAGCGACCCCTACAGTTTCTCTGGAAACACCATATATTTT. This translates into CASSDPYSFSGNTIYF.

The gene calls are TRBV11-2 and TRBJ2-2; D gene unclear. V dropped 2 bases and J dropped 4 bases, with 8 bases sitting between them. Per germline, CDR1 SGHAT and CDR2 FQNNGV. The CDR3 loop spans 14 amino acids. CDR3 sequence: CASSLKLSTGELFF. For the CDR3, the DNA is TGTGCCAGCAGCTTAAAACTGTCCACCGGGGAGCTGTTTTTT. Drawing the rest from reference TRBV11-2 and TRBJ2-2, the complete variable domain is EAGVAQSPRYKIIEKRQSVAFWCNPISGHATLYWYQQILGQGPKLLIQFQNNGVVDDSQLPKDRFSAERLKGVDSTLKIQPAKLEDSAVYLCASSLKLSTGELFFGEGSRLTVL.

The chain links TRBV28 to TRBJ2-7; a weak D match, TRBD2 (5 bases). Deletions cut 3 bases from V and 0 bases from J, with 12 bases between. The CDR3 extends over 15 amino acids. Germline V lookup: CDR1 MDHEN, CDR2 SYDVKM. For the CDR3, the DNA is TGTGCCAGCAGTTTTCCGGGGTGGGGCTCCTACGAGCAGTACTTC. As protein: CASSFPGWGSYEQYF.

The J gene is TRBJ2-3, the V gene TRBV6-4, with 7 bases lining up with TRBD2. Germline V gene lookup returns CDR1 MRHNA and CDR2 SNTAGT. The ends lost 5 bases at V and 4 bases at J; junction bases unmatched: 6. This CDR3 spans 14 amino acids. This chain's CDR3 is CASSTSEGPDTQYF. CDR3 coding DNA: TGTGCCAGCAGTACTAGCGAGGGCCCAGATACGCAGTATTTT.

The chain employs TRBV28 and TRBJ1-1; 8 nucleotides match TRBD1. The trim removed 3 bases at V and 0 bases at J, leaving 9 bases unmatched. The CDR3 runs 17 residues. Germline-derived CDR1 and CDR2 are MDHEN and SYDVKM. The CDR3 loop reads CASSFWSRGPLNTEAFF. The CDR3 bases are TGTGCCAGCAGTTTTTGGAGCAGGGGGCCCCTGAACACTGAAGCTTTCTTT.

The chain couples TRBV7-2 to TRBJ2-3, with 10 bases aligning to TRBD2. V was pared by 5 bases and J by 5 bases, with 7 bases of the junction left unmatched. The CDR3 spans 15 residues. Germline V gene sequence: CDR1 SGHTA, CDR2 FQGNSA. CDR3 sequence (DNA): TGTGCCAGCAGCCCGCTAGCGGGAGAGGTAGATACGCAGTATTTT. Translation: CASSPLAGEVDTQYF.

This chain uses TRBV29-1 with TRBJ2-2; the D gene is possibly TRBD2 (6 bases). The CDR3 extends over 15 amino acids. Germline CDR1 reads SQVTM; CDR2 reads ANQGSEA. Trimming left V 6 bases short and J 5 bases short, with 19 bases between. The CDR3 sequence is CSVGGPRGRTGELFF. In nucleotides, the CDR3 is TGCAGCGTCGGGGGTCCCCGGGGTAGAACCGGGGAGCTGTTTTTT.

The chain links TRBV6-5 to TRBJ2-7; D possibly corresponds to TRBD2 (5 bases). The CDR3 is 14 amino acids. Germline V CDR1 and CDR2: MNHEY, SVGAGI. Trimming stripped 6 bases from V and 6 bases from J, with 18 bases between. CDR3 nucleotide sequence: TGTGCCAGCAGCTCGCCGGGGTCATCAATCGAGCAGTACTTC. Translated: CASSSPGSSIEQYF.

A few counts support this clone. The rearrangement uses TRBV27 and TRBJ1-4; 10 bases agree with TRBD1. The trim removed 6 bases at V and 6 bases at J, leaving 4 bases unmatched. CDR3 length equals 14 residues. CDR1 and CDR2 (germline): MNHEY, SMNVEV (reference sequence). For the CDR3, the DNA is TGTGCCAGCAGGCCCGGGACAGGGGATGAAAAACTGTTTTTT. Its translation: CASRPGTGDEKLFF.

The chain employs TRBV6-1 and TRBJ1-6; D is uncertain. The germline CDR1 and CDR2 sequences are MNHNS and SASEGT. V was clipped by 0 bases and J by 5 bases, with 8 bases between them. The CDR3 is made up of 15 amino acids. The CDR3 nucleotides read TGTGCCAGCAGTGAAGCGCCAGATAATAATTCACCCCTCCACTTT. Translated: CASSEAPDNNSPLHF.

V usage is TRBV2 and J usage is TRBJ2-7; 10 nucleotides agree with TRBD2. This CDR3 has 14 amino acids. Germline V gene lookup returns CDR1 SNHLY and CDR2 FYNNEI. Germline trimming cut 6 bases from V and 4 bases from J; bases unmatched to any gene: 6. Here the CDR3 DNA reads TGTGCCAGCAGGTCCGCTAGCGGGAGTTACGAGCAGTACTTC. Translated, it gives CASRSASGSYEQYF. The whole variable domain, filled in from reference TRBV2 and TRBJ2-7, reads EPEVTQTPSHQVTQMGQEVILRCVPISNHLYFYWYRQILGQKVEFLVSFYNNEISEKSEIFDDQFSVERPDGSNFTLKIRSTKLEDSAMYFCASRSASGSYEQYFGPGTRLTVT.

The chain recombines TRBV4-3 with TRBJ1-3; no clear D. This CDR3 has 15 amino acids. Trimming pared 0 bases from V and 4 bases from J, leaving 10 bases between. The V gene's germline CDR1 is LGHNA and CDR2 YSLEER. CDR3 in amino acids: CASSQDASAGNTIYF. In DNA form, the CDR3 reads TGCGCCAGCAGCCAAGACGCCAGCGCCGGAAACACCATATATTTT.

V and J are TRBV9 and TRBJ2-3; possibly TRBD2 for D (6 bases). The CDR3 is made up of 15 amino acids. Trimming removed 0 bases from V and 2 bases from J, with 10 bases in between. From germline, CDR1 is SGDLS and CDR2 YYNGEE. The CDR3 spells CASSVELADTDTQYF. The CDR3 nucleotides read TGTGCCAGCAGCGTAGAACTAGCCGACACAGATACGCAGTATTTT.

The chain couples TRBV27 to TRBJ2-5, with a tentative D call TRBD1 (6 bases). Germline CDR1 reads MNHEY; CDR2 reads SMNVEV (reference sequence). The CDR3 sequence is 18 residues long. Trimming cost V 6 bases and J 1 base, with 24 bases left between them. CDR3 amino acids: CASRPLGAGVLFQETQYF. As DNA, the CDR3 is TGTGCCAGCAGGCCCCTGGGGGCGGGTGTCTTGTTCCAAGAGACCCAGTACTTC.

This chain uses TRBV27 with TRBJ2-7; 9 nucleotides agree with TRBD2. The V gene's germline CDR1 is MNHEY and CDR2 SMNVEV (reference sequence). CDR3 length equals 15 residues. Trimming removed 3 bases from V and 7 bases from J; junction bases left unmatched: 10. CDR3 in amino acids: CASSFGTSGPREQYF. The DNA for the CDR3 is TGTGCCAGCAGTTTTGGTACTAGCGGGCCTAGAGAGCAGTACTTC.